Given below is one T cell receptor (beta chain) in context. Its antigen is not known. This sample is part of a study of vaccination and CD4 T cells after COVID-19. Study-wide background: Samples taken post-COVID came a median around 3.5 months after diagnosis, ranging from 35 to 161. The cells in question were stimulated using overlapping spike peptides derived from SARS-CoV-2, HCoV-NL63, HCoV-OC43 and HCoV-229E.

As for treatment: approximately 9-day PBMC culture with coronavirus spike peptide pools or control peptides (ViraFEST assay). ViraFEST used peptide pools to expand antigen-specific T cells, then sequenced TCRs. This CDR3 has 14 residues. Germline CDR1 DFQATT, CDR2 SNEGSKA (reference sequence). The V segment lost 5 bases and the J segment 8 bases; nucleotides outside the gene matches: 9. Sequenced with the Oncomine TCR Beta short-read assay was DNA taken from cultured CD4+ T cells. From CD4+ T cells that had been cultured, genomic DNA was extracted. TCRdb recomputed calls from the PCR reads with MiXCR, one row per CDR3 protein. Of approximately 10,000 distinct CDR3 sequences in the sample, 70% were seen once.

The rearrangement uses TRBV20-1 and TRBJ1-6; 7 bases align to TRBD1. The sequence was collected from a human donor who had recovered from COVID-19. The sequenced material came from CD4+ T cells from blood, cultured in vitro. CDR3 coding DNA: TGCAGTGCTCCCGACAGGGCATGGGATTCACCCCTCCACTTT. Encoded protein: CSAPDRAWDSPLHF.